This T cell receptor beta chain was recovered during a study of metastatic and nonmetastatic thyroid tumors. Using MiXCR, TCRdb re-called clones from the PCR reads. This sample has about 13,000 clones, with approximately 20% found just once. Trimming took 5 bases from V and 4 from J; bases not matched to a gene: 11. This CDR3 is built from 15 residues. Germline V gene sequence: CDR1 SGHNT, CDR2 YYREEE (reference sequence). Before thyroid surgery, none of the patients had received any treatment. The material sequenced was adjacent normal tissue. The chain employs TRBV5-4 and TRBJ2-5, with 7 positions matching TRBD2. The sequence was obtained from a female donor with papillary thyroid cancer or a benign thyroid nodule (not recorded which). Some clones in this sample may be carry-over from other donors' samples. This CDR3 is CASRGVSGGGETQYF. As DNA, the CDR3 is TGTGCCAGCAGGGGGGTCTCGGGCGGGGGAGAGACCCAGTACTTC. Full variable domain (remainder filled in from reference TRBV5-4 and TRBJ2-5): ETGVTQSPTHLIKTRGQQVTLRCSSQSGHNTVSWYQQALGQGPQFIFQYYREEENGRGNFPPRFSGLQFPNYSSELNVNALELDDSALYLCASRGVSGGGETQYFGPGTRLLVL.